The T cell receptor (beta chain) described here comes from a study of blood T cell repertoires in COVID-19. Turning to the study itself: PBMCs, B-cell-depleted T cells, or T cells provided the cDNA or gDNA that made up the material.

Sequencing was performed with immunoSEQ multiplex PCR; in TCRdb, only in-frame clones are kept and a portion is missing. There are about 490,000 clones in the sample; over 75% occur only once, and approximately 2.9% lies in the top ten. This CDR3 contains 13 residues. Germline trimming cut 3 bases from V and 7 bases from J; bases unmatched to any gene: 0. CDR1 and CDR2 from the germline V gene are GTSNPN and SVGIG (reference sequence). This sequence joins TRBV30 and TRBJ2-1, with TRBD2 matching 13 bases. Material: peripheral blood. The TCR originated in a human donor in a cohort sampled during active COVID-19. The CDR3 coding sequence is TGTGCCTGGAGACTAGCGGGAGGGAATGAGCAGTTCTTC. Its translation: CAWRLAGGNEQFF.